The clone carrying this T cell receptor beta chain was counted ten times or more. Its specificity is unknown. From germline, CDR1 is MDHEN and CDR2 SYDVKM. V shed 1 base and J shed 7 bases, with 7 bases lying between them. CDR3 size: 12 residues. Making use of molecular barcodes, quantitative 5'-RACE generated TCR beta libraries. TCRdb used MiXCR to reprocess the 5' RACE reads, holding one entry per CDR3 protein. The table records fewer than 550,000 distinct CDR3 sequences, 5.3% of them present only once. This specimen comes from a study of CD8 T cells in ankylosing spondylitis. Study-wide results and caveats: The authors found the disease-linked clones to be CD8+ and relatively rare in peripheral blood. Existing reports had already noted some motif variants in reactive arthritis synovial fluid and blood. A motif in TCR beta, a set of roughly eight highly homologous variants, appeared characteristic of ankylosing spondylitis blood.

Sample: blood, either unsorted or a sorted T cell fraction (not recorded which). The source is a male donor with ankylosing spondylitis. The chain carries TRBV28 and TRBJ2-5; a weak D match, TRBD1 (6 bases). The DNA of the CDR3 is TGTGCCAGCAGTTTATTACAGGGGACCCAGTACTTC. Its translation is CASSLLQGTQYF.